The following is a TCR beta chain sequence with its context. Germline V lookup: CDR1 SNHLY, CDR2 FYNNEI. The ends were cut back, 5 bases at V and 3 bases at J, with 20 bases in the middle. The CDR3 is 17 residues long. Sample-barcoded 5' priming and a J-beta primer mix drove a second PCR of 7 to 11 cycles. TCRdb redid the calling of the 5' RACE reads with MiXCR, one entry per CDR3 protein. The table lists 700,000 to 900,000 distinct CDR3 sequences, about 55% of them singletons, with around 40% in the top ten. Each donor was a healthy Caucasian individual from Russia, aged about 6 to 95. Isolating PBMCs gave at least 6 million of these cells per sample. The data derive from a study of blood T cells in healthy people across ages.

This TCR was sampled from an elderly man in good health. V is TRBV2 and J is TRBJ1-5; D is perhaps TRBD1 (6 bases). The sample was blood. DNA of the CDR3: TGTGCCAGCAGTCCCATGGACAGTTTGGGAGCCAATCAGCCCCAGCATTTT. Residues: CASSPMDSLGANQPQHF. The whole variable domain, filled in from reference TRBV2 and TRBJ1-5, reads EPEVTQTPSHQVTQMGQEVILRCVPISNHLYFYWYRQILGQKVEFLVSFYNNEISEKSEIFDDQFSVERPDGSNFTLKIRSTKLEDSAMYFCASSPMDSLGANQPQHFGDGTRLSIL.